This T cell receptor (beta chain) was recorded in a study of PD-1 blockade in classical Hodgkin lymphoma (dated by TCRdb to 2019 to 2021). A note on the overall study: Nivolumab dosing was 3 mg/kg intravenously every 2 weeks, continuing until either disease progression or unacceptable toxicity. The study used CyTOF and TCR beta sequencing to define a peripheral blood immune signature of response to PD-1 blockade in classical Hodgkin lymphoma. Study-wide conclusions, independent of this receptor: The study was restricted to a single clinical trial cohort, and the causes of repertoire differences, possibly disease activity or prior therapy, were left undefined. Baseline TCR diversity was reported to be lower in newly diagnosed patients than in healthy donors and to be lower still in relapsed/refractory patients. Among trial patients, those achieving complete response had baseline diversity similar to that of newly diagnosed patients, while diversity was significantly lower in partial responders and progressors. By C4D1, a significant rise was seen in CD4+ TCR diversity but not in CD8+ TCR diversity (p=0.0027 vs p=0.16), and the rise was most apparent among complete responders (p=0.02). Patients starting nivolumab less than 1 year after ASCT had lower diversity and were excluded from later analyses to avoid confounding by immune reconstitution.

Remarks on this clone: The antigen this receptor binds is unknown. No base qualities exist here, and no much larger clone lies one base off it.

Genomic DNA was extracted with the Qiagen DNeasy kit from unsorted PBMCs and from negatively selected CD4+ and CD8+ fractions. TCR beta CDR3 regions were subjected to amplification by immunoSEQ multiplex PCR with primers that anneal to V and J segments. Amplification bias was minimized using a synthetic immune receptor repertoire, and residual bias was removed computationally after sequencing. Turning to the authors' computational methods: Repertoire diversity was quantified as the Shannon entropy index using custom Python scripts. Unsorted, CD4+ and CD8+ repertoires were examined separately, except in combined analyses, for which CD4+ and CD8+ sequences were merged in silico. Clonal expansion was defined as at least a 2-fold frequency increase after treatment relative to C1D1, with a pseudocount of 0.5 for undetected baseline clones. Clones with 0 or 1 copy at C1D1 were classified as singleton clones, and clones with 2 or more copies were classified as non-singleton clones. Clones expanded in unsorted samples were annotated as CD4+, CD8+ or unknown by matching protein sequences in sorted samples from the same patient. Wilcoxon tests were applied to paired samples to test diversity changes from C1D1 to C4D1. Here the immuneACCESS table is served through TCRdb, limited to in-frame sequences with V and J called. Missing clones are a known gap in these copies; in checked studies unresolved V genes cover under half, and the rest lacks a known reason. V and J calls plus clone size are reproduced from that table; the DNA served to infer D and trimming. This sample is represented by fewer than 10,000 clones; about 84% of them were singletons. Under 55% of the sample lies in the top ten.

In the paper's terms, the time point label means: cycle 4 day 1 (C4D1), after less than 7 weeks of nivolumab. All trial patients had relapsed after autologous stem cell transplantation, with cohorts A, B and C differing in prior brentuximab vedotin exposure. The trial cohort was composed of some 57 patients with relapsed/refractory classical Hodgkin lymphoma, for whom complete response, partial response or progressive disease was recorded as best overall response. In the multi-cohort phase II CheckMate 205 trial, trial patients received single-agent nivolumab. An independent review committee assessed best overall response by applying the 2007 International Working Group response criteria. PBMCs from the trial were collected at three points: immediately before nivolumab initiation (C1D1), and during therapy at cycle 2 day 1 and cycle 4 day 1. Peripheral blood was collected in 8 mL Vacutainer Cell Preparation Tubes, from which PBMCs were isolated by centrifugation and then cryopreserved.

A distance of 8 bases separates the germline ends of V and J, which lose 2 bases and 7 bases respectively. Taken from cysteine to phenylalanine, the CDR3 has 12 residues. Kept here is only the CDR3 DNA, which spans 36 bases and is read in frame from base 1. Looking up the germline V gene yields CDR1 SGHDT and CDR2 YYEEEE. This TCR was sampled from a human donor with classical Hodgkin lymphoma. The chain is assembled from TRBV5-6 and TRBJ2-3, and perhaps TRBD1 as D gene, on 6 matching bases. The specimen was peripheral blood mononuclear cells (PBMCs), collected before the fourth cycle of nivolumab. The DNA reads as follows: TGTGCCAGCAGCTTCCAGGGGAATACGCAGTATTTT. Its protein reads: CASSFQGNTQYF.